The clone carrying this T cell receptor (beta chain) was recorded at least ten times. What it binds is not known. The CDR3 extends over 16 amino acids. Germline CDR1 is SGHVS and CDR2 is FQNEAQ. Trimming removed 5 bases from V and 0 bases from J, with 14 bases in between. TCRdb re-called the reads through MiXCR, storing one row per CDR3 protein. Among about 35,000 distinct CDR3 sequences, about 52% were seen once, and the ten largest hold 75% to 95%. The data belong to a study of T cell repertoires in cytomegalovirus infection. This chain joins TRBV7-8 and TRBJ2-1; no clear D. The clonotype was recovered from a human donor in good health (CMV status not recorded). Some clones in this sample may be carry-over from other donors' samples. Sequences were derived from CD8+ T cells from cultured PBMCs, sampled from culture after CMV antigen stimulation. The DNA of the CDR3 is TGTGCCAGCAGCCCCCTTGGGCTGGGCTCCTACAATGAGCAGTTCTTC. Translating it yields CASSPLGLGSYNEQFF.